Following are 14 T cell receptor beta chains from one sample sequenced in a study of blood T cell repertoires in COVID-19. Method: immunoSEQ multiplex PCR; TCRdb's copy keeps in-frame clones and lacks some. Among about 56,000 clones listed, roughly 86% were seen once. The material sequenced was peripheral blood. The receptors shown here come from a woman older than 75 with acute or convalescent COVID-19.

V is TRBV28 and J is TRBJ2-7; D is unresolved. This CDR3 is built from 12 residues. CDR1 MDHEN and CDR2 SYDVKM come from the germline V gene. V lost 6 bases, J lost 0 bases, and 6 bases lay in between. The CDR3 here is CASRSPSYEQYF. In DNA form, the CDR3 reads TGTGCCAGCAGGAGCCCCTCCTACGAGCAGTACTTC.

This sequence joins TRBV5-1 and TRBJ1-1, with D tentatively TRBD1 (5 bases). CDR3 length equals 13 residues. In germline, CDR1 is SGHRS, CDR2 YFSETQ. The ends were cut back, 2 bases at V and 2 bases at J, with 7 bases in the middle. CDR3 bases: TGCGCCAGCAGCTTAGGGGTTAACACTGAAGCTTTCTTT. Encoded protein: CASSLGVNTEAFF.

This chain connects TRBV2 to TRBJ2-1, with TRBD1 identical over 9 bases. The germline gives CDR1 SNHLY, CDR2 FYNNEI. Unmatched junction bases numbered 1, after V lost 6 bases and J lost 7 bases. CDR3 length: 12 amino acids. The DNA for the CDR3 is TGTGCCAGCAGCGGGACAGGGAATGAGCAGTTCTTC. Its protein is CASSGTGNEQFF. Looking up the rest from reference TRBV2 and TRBJ2-1 gives the full variable domain: EPEVTQTPSHQVTQMGQEVILRCVPISNHLYFYWYRQILGQKVEFLVSFYNNEISEKSEIFDDQFSVERPDGSNFTLKIRSTKLEDSAMYFCASSGTGNEQFFGPGTRLTVL.

The chain carries TRBV19 and TRBJ2-7, with 8 nucleotides matching TRBD2. This CDR3 has 15 amino acids. J lost 5 bases, V lost 1 base, and 7 bases had no gene match. Germline V gene sequence: CDR1 LNHDA, CDR2 SQIVND (reference sequence). CDR3 bases: TGTGCCAGTAGTATAGGGCTCAGCGGGAGCCACGAGCAGTACTTC. This translates into CASSIGLSGSHEQYF.

This chain connects TRBV12-3 or TRBV12-4 to TRBJ1-1, with TRBD1 matching 7 bases. This CDR3 is built from 12 residues. After removal of 7 bases from V and 4 bases from J, the junction contained 3 bases not matched to a gene. The CDR3 reads CASTTGATEAFF. Here the CDR3 DNA reads TGTGCCAGCACCACAGGGGCCACTGAAGCTTTCTTT.

The chain links TRBV5-4 to TRBJ2-1, with unresolved D. Trimming took off 4 bases at V and 5 bases at J, with 16 bases between the two ends. Germline CDR1 and CDR2: SGHNT and YYREEE (reference sequence). The CDR3 runs 15 residues. CDR3 sequence: CASSPDVGANNEQFF. The CDR3 nucleotides read TGTGCCAGCAGCCCTGACGTGGGCGCGAACAATGAGCAGTTCTTC.

This chain uses TRBV6-4 with TRBJ1-1; 8 nucleotides align to TRBD1. This CDR3 has 14 amino acids. Germline lookup yields CDR1 MRHNA and CDR2 SNTAGT. Trimming took 5 bases from V and 1 from J; bases not matched to a gene: 3. The CDR3 region has the DNA TGTGCCAGCAGTCCGGACAGGGAGAACACTGAAGCTTTCTTT. Protein sequence: CASSPDRENTEAFF.

The chain combines TRBV7-9 with TRBJ1-5; 10 nucleotides line up with TRBD1. Germline V gene sequence: CDR1 SEHNR, CDR2 FQNEAQ (reference sequence). V was pared by 4 bases and J by 4 bases, with 7 bases of the junction left unmatched. This CDR3 is 16 amino acids long. DNA for the CDR3: TGTGCCAGCAGCTCCGGGACAGGGGCCCTTAATCAGCCCCAGCATTTT. This codes for CASSSGTGALNQPQHF.

The chain has TRBV6-5 and TRBJ2-7; a weak D match, TRBD1 (7 bases). The CDR3 is 14 amino acids. V was cut by 6 bases and J by 7 bases, with 19 bases left in between. Germline-derived CDR1 and CDR2 are MNHEY and SVGAGI. The CDR3 DNA sequence: TGTGCCAGCAGGACTAGGGGGCAGGTGGGGGAGCAGTACTTC. The encoded protein is CASRTRGQVGEQYF.

The V call is TRBV4-2, the J call TRBJ2-7; TRBD2 aligns across 9 bases. Unmatched junction bases numbered 10, after V lost 2 bases and J lost 5 bases. CDR1 and CDR2 from the germline V gene are LGHNA and YNFKEQ. This CDR3 contains 16 residues. The CDR3 nucleotides read TGTGCCAGCAGCCAAAGGATAGCGGGAGAAGGGGACGAGCAGTACTTC. As protein: CASSQRIAGEGDEQYF.

The rearrangement links TRBV11-2 to TRBJ2-7; D possibly corresponds to TRBD1 (6 bases). The CDR3 runs 14 residues. Per germline, CDR1 SGHAT and CDR2 FQNNGV. Trimming stripped 7 bases from V and 4 bases from J, with 17 bases between. CDR3 nucleotide sequence: TGTGCCAGCACCGAAGGGACAAAACGTTACGAGCAGTACTTC. This translates into CASTEGTKRYEQYF.

J is TRBJ1-1 and V is TRBV11-2; 7 bases are shared with TRBD1. There are 14 residues in the CDR3. Germline CDR1 is SGHAT and CDR2 is FQNNGV. Losses at the gene ends were 4 bases for V and 7 bases for J; bases not matched to a gene: 9. The CDR3 loop is CASSSRTGGVEAFF. The CDR3 DNA is TGTGCCAGCAGCTCGCGGACAGGAGGGGTTGAAGCTTTCTTT. Full variable domain (rest looked up from reference TRBV11-2 and TRBJ1-1): EAGVAQSPRYKIIEKRQSVAFWCNPISGHATLYWYQQILGQGPKLLIQFQNNGVVDDSQLPKDRFSAERLKGVDSTLKIQPAKLEDSAVYLCASSSRTGGVEAFFGQGTRLTVV.

The rearrangement joins TRBV2 to TRBJ1-2; 8 bases line up with TRBD1. The CDR3 contains 13 residues. Per the germline V gene, CDR1 is SNHLY and CDR2 is FYNNEI. V shed 7 bases and J 5 bases; nucleotides not matched to a gene: 6. CDR3 sequence reads: CASNRGRDYGYTF. In nucleotides, the CDR3 is TGTGCCAGCAACAGGGGGAGAGATTATGGCTACACCTTC.

This clone has a single count. This chain links TRBV6-5 with TRBJ2-7; TRBD1 matches 10 bases. Germline V gene sequence: CDR1 MNHEY, CDR2 SVGAGI. There are 15 residues in the CDR3. The V segment lost 2 bases and the J segment 5 bases; nucleotides outside the gene matches: 6. The CDR3 DNA reads TGTGCCAGCAGTTACACTGGGACAGGGGTGGACGAGCAGTACTTC. This codes for CASSYTGTGVDEQYF.